Given below is one T cell receptor beta chain in context. As yet, its antigen is unknown. V was shortened by 3 bases and J by 6 bases, with 13 bases between the two germline ends. Germline lookup yields CDR1 LGHNA and CDR2 YSLEER. The CDR3 contains 14 residues. The data belong to a study of cytomegalovirus exposure and HLA in healthy donors. In the study overall: Tens of millions of unique TCR sequences came from HLA-typed donors in an early release.

Points from the study as a whole: Association of a missense DCLRE1C variant with TCR beta V- and J-gene trimming was reported in a later analysis.

This PCR relied on a set of 60 Vbeta primers and 13 Jbeta primers. Sequencing was performed with immunoSEQ multiplex PCR; in TCRdb, only in-frame clones are kept and a portion is missing. The table lists roughly 110,000 clones, around 80% of them singletons, with around 5% in the top ten. This TCR derives from a young man in good health and CMV-seropositive. The V gene is TRBV4-3, the J gene TRBJ2-3; D unclear. The source material was PBMCs. CDR3 sequence: CASSHLSLGDTQYF. CDR3 DNA sequence: TGCGCCAGCAGCCACCTGAGCCTCGGGGATACGCAGTATTTT.